The source of this T cell receptor (beta chain) is a study of CD8+ T cells in alopecia areata. As for the study in general: For 6 to 18 months, tofacitinib was taken, and 6 months off drug followed. The study's findings and limits: Elevated clonality characterized lesional scalp relative to normal scalp, particularly in alopecia totalis/universalis.

The CDR3 runs 14 residues. Per the germline V gene, CDR1 is MNHEY and CDR2 is SMNVEV (reference sequence). With 5 bases removed from V and 4 bases from J, the gap between germline ends came to 11 bases. As part of sample collection, lesional scalp punch biopsies and peripheral blood were taken from alopecia areata patients. cDNA reverse transcribed from extracted RNA served as the sequencing template. Sequencing used immunoSEQ multiplex PCR; TCRdb keeps in-frame clones, though not all of them. The repertoire holds almost 250,000 clones, with about two thirds as singletons. As for this clone: Its antigen is currently unknown.

The clonotype comes from a human donor with alopecia areata. The chain couples TRBV27 to TRBJ1-4; D call uncertain. This sample comprised CD4+ T cells sorted from blood, obtained at week 0. The DNA for the CDR3 is TGTGCCAGCAGTAGGGCCAGTATTAATGAAAAACTGTTTTTT. This gives the protein CASSRASINEKLFF.